Sequencing of this T cell receptor beta chain was carried out in a study of OX40 agonist ivuxolimab in advanced cancers. Study findings and constraints: Dose levels from 0.1 to 3.0 mg/kg saw CD4+ and CD8+ blood T cells expand clonally by week 6.

This clone was observed a few times. Its matching antigen is unknown. CDR1 is LNHDA and CDR2 is SQIVND in the germline V gene (reference sequence). The length of the CDR3 is 15 residues. The trim removed 5 bases at V and 0 bases at J, leaving 6 bases unmatched. Repertoires were generated with immunoSEQ multiplex PCR, while TCRdb's copy carries only in-frame clones and drops some. The table records fewer than 90,000 clones, roughly 90% of them present only once. This specimen was CD4+ or CD8+ T cells sorted from blood, taken in a trial of the OX40 agonist ivuxolimab. The chain couples TRBV19 to TRBJ1-1; 7 nucleotides align to TRBD1. The source is an adult with an advanced solid tumor such as melanoma, head and neck, liver or kidney cancer. The CDR3 region has the DNA TGTGCCAGTAGTGCTCAACAGGGGATGAACACTGAAGCTTTCTTT. Amino acids: CASSAQQGMNTEAFF.